The entry below describes one T cell receptor beta chain. V dropped 3 bases and J dropped 12 bases, with 9 bases sitting between them. The germline gives CDR1 WNHNN, CDR2 SYGVQD (reference sequence). This CDR3 spans 12 amino acids. Original processing methods: Nucleated cell counts were estimated from reference gene primer amplification. Assay: immunoSEQ multiplex PCR; the TCRdb copy retains only in-frame clones and omits some. V, J and clone size reflect that table, while D and trimming were determined from the DNA. This table has 250,000 or so clones, 75% to 95% appearing once. Everyone who took part was roughly 18 to 100 years old, and they came from 24 US areas. The data derive from a study of blood T cell repertoires in COVID-19. Study context: Some COVID-19 samples were acute and others convalescent; all came from the United States, Italy and Spain. T cells, B-cell-depleted T cells, or PBMCs provided the cDNA or gDNA that served as material.

This receptor was obtained from a man aged 40-49 years who had been exposed to COVID-19. The material sequenced was PBMCs or T cells enriched from blood (not recorded which). J is TRBJ1-6 and V is TRBV10-1; D remains unclear. Here the CDR3 DNA reads TGCGCCAGCAGTGACCAGAGCGGACCCCTCCACTTT. Protein product: CASSDQSGPLHF.